The clone carrying this TCR beta chain has more than one count but fewer than ten. Its antigen is not known. RNA transcripts gave rise to amplified TCR beta CDR3 regions. First-round RT-PCR targeting the TCR CDR3 was performed with the HTBI primer set. MiXCR, run by TCRdb on the multiplex PCR reads, gives a single entry per CDR3 protein. Here the sample spans fewer than 700,000 distinct CDR3 sequences, 15% to 20% being singletons. Looked up from germline, CDR1 is SNHLY and CDR2 is FYNNEI. This CDR3 is 14 amino acids long. The entry originates in a study of T cells in Graves' hyperthyroidism and ophthalmopathy. Regarding the study as a whole: Ophthalmopathy, as predicted by the model, came a median approximately 6.5 months after the prediction.

This sequence originates from a woman younger than 35 with Graves' ophthalmopathy. The chain joins TRBV2 to TRBJ2-7; D possibly matches TRBD1 or TRBD2 (5 bases each). The J call is uncertain, as TRBJ2-1 better fits the DNA end. The sample comprised blood. The CDR3 bases are TGTGCCAGCAGTGAAGCGGGGACCGCCTACGAGCAGTTCTTC. Its translation is CASSEAGTAYEQFF.